Each of the 10 T cell receptor beta chains below was sequenced from the same sample in a study of radiation and T cells in renal cell carcinoma. Data came from immunoSEQ multiplex PCR; TCRdb stores just in-frame clones and leaves some out. The sample yields roughly 13,000 clones, around 50% seen once. Treatment reported: treatment-naive control, cytoreductive nephrectomy. The sequenced sample was tumor tissue, obtained from a patient whose treatment was nephrectomy without radiotherapy. These receptors all come from a man in his forties or fifties with renal cell carcinoma.

The chain couples TRBV6-5 to TRBJ1-2; D gene ambiguous. Trimming cost V 6 bases and J 4 bases, with 15 bases left between them. CDR1 is MNHEY, CDR2 SVGAGI, per germline. This CDR3 is 14 amino acids long. CDR3 in DNA: TGTGCCAGCAGGATGACATTCGATTCCTATGGCTACACCTTC. Translation gives CASRMTFDSYGYTF.

This clone was counted a single time. The chain employs TRBV21-1 and TRBJ1-1; no DNA check was done on the table's D call, TRBD1. TRBV21-1 is shown as a pseudogene. The length of the CDR3 is 16 residues. CDR3 in amino acids: CASSKDKTGKSGEAFF. The CDR3, as DNA: TGTGCCAGCAGCAAAGATAAAACAGGGAAGTCGGGTGAAGCTTTCTTT.

The chain uses TRBV11-3 and TRBJ2-2; D is ambiguous. V shed 5 bases and J shed 4 bases, with 8 bases lying between them. Germline lookup yields CDR1 SGHNT and CDR2 YENEEA. The CDR3 has 13 residues. The CDR3 sequence is CASSGDGTGELFF. The DNA for the CDR3 is TGTGCCAGCAGCGGAGATGGCACCGGGGAGCTGTTTTTT.

This clone was seen just once. This chain uses TRBV6-1 with TRBJ1-2, with D unclear. CDR3 length: 12 residues. V was trimmed by 5 bases and J by 3 bases, leaving 7 bases between them. Germline CDR1 and CDR2: MNHNS and SASEGT. CDR3 protein: CASSPDYYGYTF. DNA for the CDR3: TGTGCCAGCAGTCCGGACTACTATGGCTACACCTTC.

For the CDR3, the DNA is TGCGCCAGCAGCTTGGGGGATTTACAGGCCAGCTCTGGAAACACCATATATTTT. It yields the protein CASSLGDLQASSGNTIYF. The V and J genes are TRBV5-1 and TRBJ1-3; D is perhaps TRBD1 (5 bases). Trimming took off 0 bases at V and 0 bases at J, with 16 bases between the two ends. CDR1 and CDR2 from the germline V gene are SGHRS and YFSETQ. The CDR3 has 18 residues.

This clone was recorded once. V is TRBV30 and J is TRBJ2-1, with D unresolved. The CDR3 loop spans 15 amino acids. Trimming removed 3 bases at V and 0 bases at J, with 12 bases between. Germline V lookup: CDR1 GTSNPN, CDR2 SVGIG (reference sequence). The CDR3 spells CAWSPGSFSYNEQFF. Written as DNA, the CDR3 is TGTGCCTGGAGCCCCGGATCCTTCTCCTACAATGAGCAGTTCTTC. The full variable domain, in which reference TRBV30 and TRBJ2-1 provide the parts outside the CDR3, is SQTIHQWPATLVQPVGSPLSLECTVEGTSNPNLYWYRQAAGRGLQLLFYSVGIGQISSEVPQNLSASRPQDRQFILSSKKLLLSDSGFYLCAWSPGSFSYNEQFFGPGTRLTVL.

This clone has only a few counts. V and J are TRBV23-1 and TRBJ2-6, with unresolved D. TRBV23-1 is filed as an ORF, its function uncertain. CDR3 length equals 18 residues. The V end was cut by 5 bases, the J end by 5 bases, with 22 bases between. The CDR3 nucleotides read TGCGCCAGCAGTACGGGCGATACGCAACAAAGTCGGGCCAACGTCCTGACTTTC. This gives the protein CASSTGDTQQSRANVLTF.

There are a few counts of this clone. The V call is TRBV6-6, the J call TRBJ1-6; 7 nucleotides align to TRBD1. The CDR3 loop spans 14 amino acids. The V segment lost 5 bases and the J segment 6 bases; nucleotides outside the gene matches: 4. Germline V gene data show CDR1 as MNHNY and CDR2 as SVGAGI (reference sequence). CDR3 in amino acids: CASSRQGVNSPLHF. CDR3 bases: TGTGCCAGCAGTCGACAGGGCGTTAATTCACCCCTCCACTTT.

V gene TRBV6-1 combines with J gene TRBJ1-6; possible D gene TRBD1, 5 bases. In germline, CDR1 is MNHNS, CDR2 SASEGT. This CDR3 has 18 residues. The ends were cut back, 1 base at V and 6 bases at J, with 19 bases in the middle. The CDR3 sequence is CASSEGFSGGVFNSPLHF. The CDR3 DNA sequence: TGTGCCAGCAGTGAAGGGTTTTCCGGGGGAGTATTTAATTCACCCCTCCACTTT.

This chain uses TRBV7-7 with TRBJ2-2, with D maybe TRBD1 (6 bases). Germline-derived CDR1 and CDR2 are SSHAT and FNYEAQ (reference sequence). V was pared by 2 bases and J by 4 bases, with 11 bases between. CDR3 length equals 15 residues. This chain's CDR3 is CASSLSGASTGELFF. Here the CDR3 DNA reads TGTGCCAGCAGCTTATCAGGGGCGAGCACCGGGGAGCTGTTTTTT.